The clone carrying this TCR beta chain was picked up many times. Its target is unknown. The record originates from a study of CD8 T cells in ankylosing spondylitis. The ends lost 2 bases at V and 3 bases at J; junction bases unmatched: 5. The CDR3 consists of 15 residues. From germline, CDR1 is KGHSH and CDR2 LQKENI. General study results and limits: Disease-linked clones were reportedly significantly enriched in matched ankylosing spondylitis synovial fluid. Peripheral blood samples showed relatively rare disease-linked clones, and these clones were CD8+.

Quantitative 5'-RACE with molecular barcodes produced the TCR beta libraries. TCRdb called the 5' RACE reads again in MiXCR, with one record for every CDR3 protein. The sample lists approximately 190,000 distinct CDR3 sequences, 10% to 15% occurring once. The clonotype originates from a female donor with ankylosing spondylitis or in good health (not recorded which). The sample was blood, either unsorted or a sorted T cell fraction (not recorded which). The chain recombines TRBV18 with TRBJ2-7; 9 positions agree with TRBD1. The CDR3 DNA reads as TGTGCCAGCTCACCAAACCAGACAGGGGGCTACGAGCAGTACTTC. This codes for CASSPNQTGGYEQYF.